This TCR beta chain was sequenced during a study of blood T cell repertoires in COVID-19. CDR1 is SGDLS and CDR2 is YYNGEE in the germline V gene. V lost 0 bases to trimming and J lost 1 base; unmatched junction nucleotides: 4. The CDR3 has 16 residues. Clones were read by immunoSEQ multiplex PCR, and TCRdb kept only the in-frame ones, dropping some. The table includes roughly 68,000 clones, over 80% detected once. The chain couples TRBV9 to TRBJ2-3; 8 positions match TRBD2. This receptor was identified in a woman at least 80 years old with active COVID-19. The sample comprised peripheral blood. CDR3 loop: CASSVEAGVGTDTQYF. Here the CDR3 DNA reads TGTGCCAGCAGCGTAGAAGCGGGAGTCGGCACAGATACGCAGTATTTT.